This is a list of T cell receptor beta chains from one sample in a study of shared clonotypes between healthy human individuals. Sequencing was performed with immunoSEQ multiplex PCR; in TCRdb, only in-frame clones are kept and a portion is missing. The data hold fewer than 550,000 clones, with over 60% observed a single time. Material: PBMCs. The receptors originated from a woman between 40 and 55 years old in good health. Some clones in this sample may be carry-over from other donors' samples. The CDR3 runs from the conserved cysteine through the conserved F or W. D genes are given only for firm matches. Size is stated for part of the rows, as once, few or many counts, or as a class when the clone is expanded.

TRBJ2-3 | . | TRBD1 | TRBV18 | CASSPRIARQGADTQYF | TGTGCCAGCTCACCAAGGATCGCGAGACAGGGGGCAGATACGCAGTATTTT
TRBJ2-1 | . | TRBD2 | TRBV7-2 | CASSKREAYNEQFF | TGTGCCAGCAGTAAGCGGGAAGCCTACAATGAGCAGTTCTTC
TRBJ1-1 | . | . | TRBV9 | CASSVNRVGTEAFF | TGTGCCAGCAGCGTGAACCGAGTCGGCACTGAAGCTTTCTTT
TRBJ2-3 | . | . | TRBV4-1 | CASSPSGTGTDTQYF | TGCGCCAGCAGCCCGTCCGGGACTGGCACAGATACGCAGTATTTT
TRBJ1-2 | . | TRBD1 | TRBV5-1 | CASQEPMGQGIGYTF | TGCGCCAGCCAGGAACCGATGGGACAGGGGATCGGCTACACCTTC
TRBJ2-7 | . | . | TRBV4-2 | CASSQESWPYEQYF | TGTGCCAGCAGCCAAGAGTCCTGGCCATACGAGCAGTACTTC
TRBJ2-1 | . | TRBD2 | TRBV6-5 | CASSSSSGRKHEQFF | TGTGCCAGCAGTTCCTCTAGCGGGAGAAAGCATGAGCAGTTCTTC
TRBJ1-1 | . | . | TRBV9 | CASSPQNTEAFF | TGTGCCAGCAGCCCCCAGAACACTGAAGCTTTCTTT
TRBJ2-1 | . | TRBD2 | TRBV4-2 | CASSLRDYPYNEQFF | TGTGCCAGCAGCCTTAGGGACTACCCGTACAATGAGCAGTTCTTC
TRBJ2-2 | . | . | TRBV5-1 | CASSLRGGITGELFF | TGCGCCAGCAGCCTCCGCGGAGGGATCACCGGGGAGCTGTTTTTT
TRBJ1-1 | . | . | TRBV19 | CASSMNLNTEAFF | TGTGCCAGTAGTATGAACCTCAACACTGAAGCTTTCTTT
TRBJ2-2 | . | . | TRBV7-2 | CASSSGPNTGELFF | TGTGCCAGCAGCTCGGGACCCAACACCGGGGAGCTGTTTTTT
TRBJ2-3 | . | TRBD1 | TRBV9 | CASSVTRGTDTQYF | TGTGCCAGCAGCGTAACCAGGGGGACAGATACGCAGTATTTT
TRBJ2-7 | . | TRBD2 | TRBV11-2 | CASNPLAGSYEQYF | TGTGCCAGCAACCCGCTAGCGGGATCCTACGAGCAGTACTTC
TRBJ1-1 | . | TRBD1 | TRBV28 | CASSLYRGNQNEAFF | TGTGCCAGCAGTTTATACAGGGGCAACCAGAATGAAGCTTTCTTT
TRBJ2-3 | . | TRBD2 | TRBV27 | CASRALAGGSTDTQYF | TGTGCCAGCAGAGCCCTAGCGGGAGGGAGCACAGATACGCAGTATTTT
TRBJ2-7 | few | . | TRBV15 | CATSREQASYEQYF | TGTGCCACCAGCAGAGAACAGGCCTCCTACGAGCAGTACTTC
TRBJ2-2 | once | . | TRBV6-5 | CASSRGPGVPGELFF | TGTGCCAGCAGCCGAGGGCCGGGAGTTCCCGGGGAGCTGTTTTTT
TRBJ2-7 | . | TRBD2 | TRBV28 | CASSVIDGWTSGLPGPYEQYF | TGTGCCAGCAGTGTTATAGATGGGTGGACTAGCGGGCTGCCCGGTCCCTACGAGCAGTACTTC
TRBJ1-2 | . | . | TRBV27 | CASSPRGGQNYGYTF | TGTGCCAGCAGTCCCCGGGGAGGCCAAAACTATGGCTACACCTTC
TRBJ2-5 | . | . | TRBV5-1 | CASSPVGGPVQETQYF | TGCGCCAGCAGCCCCGTCGGGGGGCCCGTCCAAGAGACCCAGTACTTC
TRBJ1-2 | . | TRBD1 | TRBV19 | CASSPDRAYGYTF | TGTGCCAGTAGTCCGGACAGGGCCTATGGCTACACCTTC
TRBJ1-5 | . | TRBD1 | TRBV28 | CASSLGQGIDQPQHF | TGTGCCAGCAGCTTGGGACAGGGGATTGATCAGCCCCAGCATTTT
TRBJ1-2 | . | . | TRBV29-1 | CSFIGTNYGYTF | TGCAGCTTTATAGGGACAAACTATGGCTACACCTTC
TRBJ2-1 | once | TRBD2 | TRBV28 | CASSRGLAGLAYNEQFF | TGTGCCAGCAGCCGCGGACTAGCGGGCCTCGCCTACAATGAGCAGTTCTTC
TRBJ2-7 | . | . | TRBV19 | CASSIDRGARYEQYF | TGTGCCAGTAGTATAGATCGTGGAGCTCGATACGAGCAGTACTTC
TRBJ2-7 | . | . | TRBV15 | CATSRDPAGSWEQYF | TGTGCCACCAGCAGAGATCCGGCGGGTTCTTGGGAGCAGTACTTC
TRBJ2-2 | once | . | TRBV4-2 | CASSQRSGGELFF | TGTGCCAGCAGCCAGAGGTCGGGAGGGGAGCTGTTTTTT